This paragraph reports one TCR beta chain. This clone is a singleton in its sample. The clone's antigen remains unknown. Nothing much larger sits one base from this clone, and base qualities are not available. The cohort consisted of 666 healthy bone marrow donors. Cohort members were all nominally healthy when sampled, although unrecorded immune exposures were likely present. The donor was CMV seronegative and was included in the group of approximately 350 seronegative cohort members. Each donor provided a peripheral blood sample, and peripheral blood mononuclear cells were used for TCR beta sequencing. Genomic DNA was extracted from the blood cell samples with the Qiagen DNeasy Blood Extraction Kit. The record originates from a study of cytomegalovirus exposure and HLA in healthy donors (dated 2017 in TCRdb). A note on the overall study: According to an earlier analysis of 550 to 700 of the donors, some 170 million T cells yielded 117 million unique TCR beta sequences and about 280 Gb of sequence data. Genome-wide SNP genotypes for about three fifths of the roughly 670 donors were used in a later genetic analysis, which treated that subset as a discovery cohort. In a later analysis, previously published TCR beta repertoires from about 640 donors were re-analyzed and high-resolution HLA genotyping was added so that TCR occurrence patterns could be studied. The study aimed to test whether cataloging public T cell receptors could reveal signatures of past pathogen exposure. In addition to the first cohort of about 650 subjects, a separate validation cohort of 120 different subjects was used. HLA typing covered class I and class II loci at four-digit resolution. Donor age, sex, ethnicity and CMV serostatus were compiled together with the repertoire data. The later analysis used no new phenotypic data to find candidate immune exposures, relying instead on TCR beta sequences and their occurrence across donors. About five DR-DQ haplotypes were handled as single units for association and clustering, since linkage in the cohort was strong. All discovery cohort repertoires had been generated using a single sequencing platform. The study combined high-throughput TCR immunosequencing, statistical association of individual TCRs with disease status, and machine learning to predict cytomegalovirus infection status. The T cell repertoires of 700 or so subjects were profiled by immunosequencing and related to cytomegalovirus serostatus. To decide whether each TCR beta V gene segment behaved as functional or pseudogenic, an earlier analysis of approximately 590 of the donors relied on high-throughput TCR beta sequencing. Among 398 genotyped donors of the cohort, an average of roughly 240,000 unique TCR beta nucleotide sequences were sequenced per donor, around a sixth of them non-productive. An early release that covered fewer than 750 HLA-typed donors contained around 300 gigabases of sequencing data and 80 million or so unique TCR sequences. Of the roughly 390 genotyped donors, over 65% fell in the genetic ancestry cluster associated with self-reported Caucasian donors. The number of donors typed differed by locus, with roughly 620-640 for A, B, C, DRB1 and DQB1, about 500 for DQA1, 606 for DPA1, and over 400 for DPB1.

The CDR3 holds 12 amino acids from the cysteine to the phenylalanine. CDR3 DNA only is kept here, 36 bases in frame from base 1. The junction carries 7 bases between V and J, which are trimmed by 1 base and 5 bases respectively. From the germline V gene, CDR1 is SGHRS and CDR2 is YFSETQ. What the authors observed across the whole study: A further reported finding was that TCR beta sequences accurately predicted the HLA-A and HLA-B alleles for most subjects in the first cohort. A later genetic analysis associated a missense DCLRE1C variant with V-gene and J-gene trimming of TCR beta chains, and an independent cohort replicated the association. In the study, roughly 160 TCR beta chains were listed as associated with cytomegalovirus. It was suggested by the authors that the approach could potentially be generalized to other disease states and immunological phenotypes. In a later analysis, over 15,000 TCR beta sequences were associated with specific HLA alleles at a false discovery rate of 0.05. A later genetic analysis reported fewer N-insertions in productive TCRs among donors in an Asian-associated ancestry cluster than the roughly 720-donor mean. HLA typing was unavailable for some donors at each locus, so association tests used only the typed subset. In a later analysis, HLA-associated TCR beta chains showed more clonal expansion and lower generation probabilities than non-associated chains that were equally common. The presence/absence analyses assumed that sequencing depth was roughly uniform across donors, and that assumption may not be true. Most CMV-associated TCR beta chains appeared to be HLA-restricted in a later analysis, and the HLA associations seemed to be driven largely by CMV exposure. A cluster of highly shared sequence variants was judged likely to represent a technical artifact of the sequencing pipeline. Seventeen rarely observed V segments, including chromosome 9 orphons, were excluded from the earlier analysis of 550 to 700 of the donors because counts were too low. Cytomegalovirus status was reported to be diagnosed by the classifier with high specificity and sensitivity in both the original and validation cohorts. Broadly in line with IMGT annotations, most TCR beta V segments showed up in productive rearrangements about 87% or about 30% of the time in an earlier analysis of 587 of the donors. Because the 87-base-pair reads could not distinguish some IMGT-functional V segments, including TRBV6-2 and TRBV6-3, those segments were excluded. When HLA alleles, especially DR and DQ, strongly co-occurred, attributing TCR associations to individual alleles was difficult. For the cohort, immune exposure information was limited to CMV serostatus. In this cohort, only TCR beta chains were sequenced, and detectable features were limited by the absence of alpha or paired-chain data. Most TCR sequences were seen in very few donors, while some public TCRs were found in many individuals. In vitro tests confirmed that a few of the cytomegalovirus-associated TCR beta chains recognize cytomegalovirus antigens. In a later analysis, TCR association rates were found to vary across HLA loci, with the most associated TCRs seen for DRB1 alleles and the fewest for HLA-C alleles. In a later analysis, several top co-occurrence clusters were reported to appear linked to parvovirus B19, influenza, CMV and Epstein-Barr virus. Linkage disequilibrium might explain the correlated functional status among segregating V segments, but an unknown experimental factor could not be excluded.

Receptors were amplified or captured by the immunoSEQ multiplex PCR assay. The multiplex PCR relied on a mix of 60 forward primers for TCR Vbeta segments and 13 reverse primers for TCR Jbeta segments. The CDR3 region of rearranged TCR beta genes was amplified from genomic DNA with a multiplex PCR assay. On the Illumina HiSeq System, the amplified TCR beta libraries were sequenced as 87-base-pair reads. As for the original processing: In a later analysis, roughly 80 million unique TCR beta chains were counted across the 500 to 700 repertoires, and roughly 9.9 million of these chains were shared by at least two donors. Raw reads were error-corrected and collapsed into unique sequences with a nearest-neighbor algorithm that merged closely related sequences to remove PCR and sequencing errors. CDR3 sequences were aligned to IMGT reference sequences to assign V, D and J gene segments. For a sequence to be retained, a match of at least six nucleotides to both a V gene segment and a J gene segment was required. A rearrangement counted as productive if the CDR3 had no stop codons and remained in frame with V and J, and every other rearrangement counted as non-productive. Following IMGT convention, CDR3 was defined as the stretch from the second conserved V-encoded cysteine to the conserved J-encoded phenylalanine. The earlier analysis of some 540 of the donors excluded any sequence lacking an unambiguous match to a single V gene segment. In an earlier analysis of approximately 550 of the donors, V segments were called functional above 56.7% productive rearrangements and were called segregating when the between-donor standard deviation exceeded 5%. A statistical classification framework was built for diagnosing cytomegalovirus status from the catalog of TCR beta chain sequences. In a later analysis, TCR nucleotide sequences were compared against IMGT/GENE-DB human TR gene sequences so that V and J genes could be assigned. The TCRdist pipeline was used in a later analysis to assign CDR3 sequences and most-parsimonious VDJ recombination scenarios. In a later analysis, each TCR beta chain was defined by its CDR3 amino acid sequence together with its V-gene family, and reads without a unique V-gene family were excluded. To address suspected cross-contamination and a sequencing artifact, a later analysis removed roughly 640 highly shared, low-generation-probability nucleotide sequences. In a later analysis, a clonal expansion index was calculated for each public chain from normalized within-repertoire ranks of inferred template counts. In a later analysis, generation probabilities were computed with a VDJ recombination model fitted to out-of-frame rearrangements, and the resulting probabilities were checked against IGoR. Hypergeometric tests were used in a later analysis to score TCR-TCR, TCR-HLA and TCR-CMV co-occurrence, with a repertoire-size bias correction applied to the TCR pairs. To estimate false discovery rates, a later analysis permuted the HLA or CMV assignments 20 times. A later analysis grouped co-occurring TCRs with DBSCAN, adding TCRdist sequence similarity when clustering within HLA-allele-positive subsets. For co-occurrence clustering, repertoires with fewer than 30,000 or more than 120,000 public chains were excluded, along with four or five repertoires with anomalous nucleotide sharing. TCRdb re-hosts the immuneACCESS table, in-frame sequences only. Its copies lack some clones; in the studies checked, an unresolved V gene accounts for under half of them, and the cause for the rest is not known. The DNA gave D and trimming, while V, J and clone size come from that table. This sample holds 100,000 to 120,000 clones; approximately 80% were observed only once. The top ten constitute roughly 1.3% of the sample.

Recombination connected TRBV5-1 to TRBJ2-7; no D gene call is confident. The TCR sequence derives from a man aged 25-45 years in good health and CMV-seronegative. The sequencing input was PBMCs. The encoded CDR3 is CASSLYRDEQYF. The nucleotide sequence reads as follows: TGCGCCAGCAGCTTGTACCGCGACGAGCAGTACTTC.